This T cell receptor beta chain was identified in a study of blood T cell repertoires in COVID-19 (TCRdb year 2020). Looking at the study overall: Samples from collaborators originated in the United States, Italy and Spain and spanned both the acute and convalescent phases of COVID-19. The material from the prospective study consisted of cDNA or gDNA derived from T cells, B-cell-depleted T cells, or PBMCs. Deeply sampled blood TCRbeta repertoires from subjects exposed to, actively infected with, or recovered from COVID-19 were included in the dataset. The repertoires were released in a freely available public database intended as a resource for research on the immune response to SARS-CoV-2. The samples were drawn from the first 160 participants of the ongoing ImmuneRACE study and from under 1,500 subjects provided by 6 global collaborators. The sample metadata nearly always contained a de-identified subject ID, COVID-19 status, age in years and sex. Where available, HLA class I and class II types were taken from metadata supplied by the sample provider and were not determined by assay-based typing. The study at large found these results: Clinical and demographic metadata were provided uncurated, with the amount varying by source and participant.

TCRbeta CDR3 regions were amplified from genomic DNA using the immunoSEQ Assay, a bias-controlled multiplex PCR. Per the authors' processing: The number of nucleated cells in each sample was estimated from the amplification of reference gene primers within the assay. Sequence reads were collapsed and filtered to measure the absolute abundance of every unique TCRbeta CDR3 rearrangement. For each sample, productive Simpson clonality was calculated by taking the square root of Simpson's diversity index across productive rearrangements. TCRdb took this table from immuneACCESS and kept in-frame rearrangements with V and J called. Such tables lack part of the clones; where checked against another copy, unresolved V genes explain under half of the gap, and the rest is unexplained. That table supplies the V and J calls and clone size; D and trimming were determined from the DNA. This sample is represented by approximately 500,000 clones; approximately 88% of them were singletons. 7.8% of the sample lies in the top ten.

A remark on this clone: This receptor's antigen is unknown. Per-nucleotide qualities are absent, and no much larger clonotype sits a single base away.

One collaborating source in Seattle enrolled patients while the patients were actively infected and followed the patients over time throughout the course of disease. The collaborating institutions used their own protocols to collect whole blood in K2EDTA tubes. For TCRbeta analysis, collaborators shipped samples as frozen whole blood, isolated PBMCs, or DNA extracted from either of those sample types. Inclusive of the bounding cysteine and phenylalanine, the CDR3 is 13 residues long. Just CDR3 DNA is preserved here, 39 bases in frame from base 1. From V the trimming removes 3 bases and from J it removes 6 bases, while the gene matches leave 4 bases of the junction unaccounted for. Per the germline V gene (reference sequence), DFQATT is the CDR1 and SNEGSKA is the CDR2.

In this chain, TRBV20-1 is recombined with TRBJ2-2, and 7 junction bases match TRBD1. Sample: peripheral blood. The origin of this receptor is a woman aged 50 to 60 with COVID-19, enrolled during active disease. The CDR3 protein: CSASSTGAGELFF. The DNA sequence is TGCAGTGCTAGTTCCACAGGGGCCGGGGAGCTGTTTTTT.